These 21 T cell receptor beta chains were all obtained from the same sample, sequenced in a study of CXCR3-negative and CXCR3-positive naive CD8 T cells. Findings and caveats of the study: Higher TRB CDR3 hydrophobicity marked CXCR3-positive naive cells relative to CXCR3-negative naive cells.

All TRB cDNA libraries came from 5' RACE performed with UMI labels. TCRdb reanalyzed the 5' RACE reads and collapses them to one entry per CDR3 protein, without DNA. The sample totals 130,000 or so distinct CDR3 sequences. Antigen specificity for these receptors is unknown. Sequencing was carried out using naive CXCR3+ CD8+ T cells from blood. Subset specified: CD45RO-CCR7+CD27+CD95- naive CD8+ T cells expressing CXCR3 (TNR3+). Source of these receptors: a human donor in good health. Some clones in this sample may be carry-over from other donors' samples.

The rearrangement links TRBV3-1 to TRBJ2-2; the TCRdb D gene call, TRBD1, has no DNA to confirm it. The CDR3 is 16 residues long. Germline loops: CDR1 LGHDT, CDR2 YNNKEL (reference sequence). CDR3 protein: CASSQDYPPGTGELFF.

V is TRBV29-1 and J is TRBJ2-7; without DNA, the TCRdb call of TRBD1 cannot be checked. The germline V gene has CDR1 SQVTM and CDR2 ANQGSEA. The CDR3 is 14 residues long. The chain's CDR3 is CSVEKGTGTYEQYF.

The chain carries TRBV21-1 and TRBJ2-1; checking the TCRdb D call of TRBD1 is not possible without DNA. TRBV21-1 corresponds to a pseudogene. There are 16 residues in the CDR3. CDR3 sequence reads: CASSPRQGSGFNEQFF.

The chain couples TRBV20-1 to TRBJ1-1; TCRdb's assignment of TRBD1 cannot be checked, as there is no DNA. This CDR3 spans 14 amino acids. The germline V gene has CDR1 DFQATT and CDR2 SNEGSKA (reference sequence). The CDR3 loop is CSVRQGEGWTEAFF.

The chain links TRBV28 to TRBJ2-7; the D gene TCRdb calls, TRBD1, cannot be checked with no DNA. Germline values: CDR1 MDHEN, CDR2 SYDVKM. This CDR3 spans 13 amino acids. CDR3 residues: CASSSDRIYEQYF.

V and J are TRBV12-3 or TRBV12-4 and TRBJ2-5. The CDR3 runs 14 residues. The CDR3 loop reads CASSSDFSVETQYF.

V gene TRBV29-1 combines with J gene TRBJ2-7; without DNA, the TCRdb call of TRBD1 cannot be checked. The CDR3 totals 13 residues. Germline V gives CDR1 SQVTM, CDR2 ANQGSEA. This chain's CDR3 is CSVEGDRVGEQYF.

This sequence joins TRBV6-2 or TRBV6-3 and TRBJ1-1; as DNA is missing, the TRBD1 call by TCRdb cannot be tested. This CDR3 comprises 12 residues. Germline CDR1 is MNHEY and CDR2 is SVGEGT. The CDR3 sequence is CASRDEGVGAFF.

V is TRBV29-1 and J is TRBJ1-1; TCRdb returns TRBD1, unconfirmable since there is no DNA. The CDR3 is 14 amino acids. The germline V gene has CDR1 SQVTM and CDR2 ANQGSEA. CDR3 region: CSVEDGDRGKGAFF.

The V call is TRBV20-1, the J call TRBJ2-1; TCRdb's D gene call, TRBD2, goes unchecked for lack of DNA. The CDR3 contains 15 residues. CDR1 is DFQATT and CDR2 is SNEGSKA in the germline V gene (reference sequence). The CDR3 here is CSARVPRGGNNEQFF.

The V gene is TRBV19, the J gene TRBJ2-1; without DNA, the TCRdb call of TRBD1 cannot be checked. This CDR3 has 13 residues. Germline CDR1 reads LNHDA; CDR2 reads SQIVND (reference sequence). CDR3 protein: CASSRWGPGEQFF.

CDR3 amino acids: CSVLDPGGNEEFF. The chain combines TRBV29-1 with TRBJ2-1; the D call from TCRdb, TRBD1, cannot be confirmed without DNA. This CDR3 region has 13 residues. CDR1 and CDR2 from the germline V gene are SQVTM and ANQGSEA.

The V and J genes are TRBV4-3 and TRBJ2-6; absent DNA, TCRdb's TRBD1 call cannot be checked. In germline, CDR1 is LGHNA, CDR2 YSLEER. The CDR3 contains 16 residues. CDR3: CASSQEQGTGANVLTF.

The V and J genes are TRBV5-1 and TRBJ2-1. CDR1 is SGHRS, CDR2 YFSETQ, per germline. The CDR3 has 17 residues. The CDR3 reads CASSLAGVQVPYNEQFF.

The V gene is TRBV28, the J gene TRBJ1-3; TCRdb outputs TRBD1, but without DNA this stays unchecked. In germline, CDR1 is MDHEN, CDR2 SYDVKM. The CDR3 is made up of 15 amino acids. The CDR3 is CASGTNRYSGNTIYF.

The rearrangement links TRBV20-1 to TRBJ2-7; checking the TCRdb D call of TRBD1 is not possible without DNA. The germline V gene has CDR1 DFQATT and CDR2 SNEGSKA (reference sequence). The CDR3 spans 14 residues. CDR3 loop: CSARNDRLPYEQYF.

V gene TRBV21-1 combines with J gene TRBJ2-2; the TCRdb call, TRBD1, lacks DNA for checking. TRBV21-1 is shown as a pseudogene. CDR3 size: 17 residues. This chain's CDR3 is CASSGSSPGHNTGELFF.

The chain links TRBV28 to TRBJ1-6; the D gene TCRdb calls, TRBD1, cannot be checked with no DNA. This CDR3 region has 20 residues. Per the germline V gene, CDR1 is MDHEN and CDR2 is SYDVKM. The CDR3 sequence is CASSLTDRWPKTNYNSPLHF.

The chain carries TRBV5-6 and TRBJ1-5. The CDR3 has 13 amino acids. The germline V gene has CDR1 SGHDT and CDR2 YYEEEE. CDR3: CASSLAEDQPQHF.

This chain connects TRBV12-3 or TRBV12-4 to TRBJ2-1. The CDR3 extends over 14 amino acids. This CDR3 is CASSLIYAHNEQFF.

V is TRBV5-4 and J is TRBJ2-5; without DNA, the TCRdb call of TRBD1 cannot be checked. Germline V gene lookup returns CDR1 SGHNT and CDR2 YYREEE (reference sequence). The CDR3 contains 14 residues. This chain's CDR3 is CASSSGLDQETQYF. The full variable domain, rest sourced from reference TRBV5-4 and TRBJ2-5, is ETGVTQSPTHLIKTRGQQVTLRCSSQSGHNTVSWYQQALGQGPQFIFQYYREEENGRGNFPPRFSGLQFPNYSSELNVNALELDDSALYLCASSSGLDQETQYFGPGTRLLVL.